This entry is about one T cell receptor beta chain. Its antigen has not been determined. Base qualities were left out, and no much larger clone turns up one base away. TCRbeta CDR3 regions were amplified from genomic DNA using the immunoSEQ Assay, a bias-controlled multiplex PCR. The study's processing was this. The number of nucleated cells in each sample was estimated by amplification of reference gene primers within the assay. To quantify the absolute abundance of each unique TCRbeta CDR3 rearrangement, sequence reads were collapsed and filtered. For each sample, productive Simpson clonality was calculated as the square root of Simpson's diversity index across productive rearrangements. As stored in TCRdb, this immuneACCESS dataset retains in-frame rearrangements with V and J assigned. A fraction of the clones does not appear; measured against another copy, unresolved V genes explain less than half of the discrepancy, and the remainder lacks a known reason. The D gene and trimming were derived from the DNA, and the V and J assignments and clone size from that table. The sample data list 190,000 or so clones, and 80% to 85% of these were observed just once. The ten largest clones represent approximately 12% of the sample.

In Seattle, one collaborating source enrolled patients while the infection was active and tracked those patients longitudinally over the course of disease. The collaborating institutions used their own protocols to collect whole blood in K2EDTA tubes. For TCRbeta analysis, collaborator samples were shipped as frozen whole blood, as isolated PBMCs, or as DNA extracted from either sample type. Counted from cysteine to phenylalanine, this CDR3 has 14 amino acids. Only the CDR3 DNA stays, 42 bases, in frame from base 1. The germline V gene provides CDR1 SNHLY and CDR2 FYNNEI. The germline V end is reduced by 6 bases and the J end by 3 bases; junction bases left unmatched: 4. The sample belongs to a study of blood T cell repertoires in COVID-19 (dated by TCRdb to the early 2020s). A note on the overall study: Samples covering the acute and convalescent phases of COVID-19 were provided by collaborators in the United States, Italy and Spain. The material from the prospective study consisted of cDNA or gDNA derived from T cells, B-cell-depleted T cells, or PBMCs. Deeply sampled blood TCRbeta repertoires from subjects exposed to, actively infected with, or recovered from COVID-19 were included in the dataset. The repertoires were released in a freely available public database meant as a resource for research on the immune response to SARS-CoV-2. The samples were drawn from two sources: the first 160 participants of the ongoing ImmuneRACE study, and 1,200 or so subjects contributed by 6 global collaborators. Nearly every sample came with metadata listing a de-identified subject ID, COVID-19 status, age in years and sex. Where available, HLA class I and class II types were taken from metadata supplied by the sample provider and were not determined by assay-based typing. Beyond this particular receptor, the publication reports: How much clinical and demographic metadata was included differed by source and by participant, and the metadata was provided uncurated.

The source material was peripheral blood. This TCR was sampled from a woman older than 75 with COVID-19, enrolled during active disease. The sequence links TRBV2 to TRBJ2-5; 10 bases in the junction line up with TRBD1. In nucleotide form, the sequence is TGTGCCAGCAGAAAGGACAGGGGGGAAGAGACCCAGTACTTC. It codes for CASRKDRGEETQYF.